What follows are 9 T cell receptor beta chains derived from one specimen sequenced in a study of OX40 agonist ivuxolimab in advanced cancers. TCRdb's copy holds only in-frame clones and misses some; the assay was immunoSEQ multiplex PCR. The sample lists over 45,000 clones, 84% occurring once. The specimen comprised CD4+ or CD8+ T cells sorted from blood, sampled in a trial of the OX40 agonist ivuxolimab. These receptors were taken from an adult with an advanced solid tumor such as melanoma, head and neck, liver or kidney cancer.

The gene calls are TRBV2 and TRBJ2-1; 8 bases align to TRBD1. Germline V CDR1 and CDR2: SNHLY, FYNNEI. This CDR3 is built from 17 residues. V trimming: 6 bases; J trimming: 6 bases; junction bases outside the gene matches: 16. CDR3 sequence reads: CASSPRGDRWGSNEQFF. The DNA for the CDR3 is TGTGCCAGCAGCCCTAGGGGGGACAGGTGGGGGAGCAATGAGCAGTTCTTC.

The chain combines TRBV5-1 with TRBJ2-2; maybe TRBD2 (6 bases). CDR1 and CDR2 (germline): SGHRS, YFSETQ. The CDR3 sequence is 14 residues long. Trimming pared 2 bases from V and 7 bases from J, leaving 12 bases between. The CDR3 region has the DNA TGCGCCAGCAGCTTCTTCGGCGGGGACGGGGAGCTGTTTTTT. It specifies CASSFFGGDGELFF. The variable domain in full, completed from reference TRBV5-1 and TRBJ2-2, reads KAGVTQTPRYLIKTRGQQVTLSCSPISGHRSVSWYQQTPGQGLQFLFEYFSETQRNKGNFPGRFSGRQFSNSRSEMNVSTLELGDSALYLCASSFFGGDGELFFGEGSRLTVL.

CDR3 nucleotides: TGTGCCTGGAGTGTAATAGGGGGCTCTAACACAGATACGCAGTATTTT. Its translation: CAWSVIGGSNTDTQYF. The V and J genes are TRBV30 and TRBJ2-3; 7 nucleotides match TRBD1. The CDR3 totals 16 residues. Trimming took 0 bases from V and 2 from J; bases not matched to a gene: 8. Germline CDR1 is GTSNPN and CDR2 is SVGIG (reference sequence).

The chain uses TRBV18 and TRBJ2-1; 8 bases map to TRBD1. This CDR3 is 14 amino acids long. Trimming cost V 2 bases and J 7 bases; bases outside gene matches: 4. The germline CDR1 and CDR2 sequences are KGHSH and LQKENI. DNA of the CDR3: TGTGCCAGCTCACCAGGACAGGGCGGGAATGAGCAGTTCTTC. Translating gives CASSPGQGGNEQFF.

CDR3 sequence: CASSSGTSGGSTDTQYF. The CDR3 nucleotides are TGTGCCAGCAGCTCAGGGACTAGCGGGGGTAGCACAGATACGCAGTATTTT. The chain joins TRBV7-2 to TRBJ2-3; 14 positions match TRBD2. CDR1 SGHTA and CDR2 FQGNSA come from the germline V gene. V shed 4 bases and J 0 bases; nucleotides not matched to a gene: 3. The CDR3 is 17 amino acids.

This clone has a single count. Additional DNA sequences in this sample encode the identical CDR3. V is TRBV18 and J is TRBJ2-2, with unresolved D. Germline values: CDR1 KGHSH, CDR2 LQKENI. The length of the CDR3 is 13 residues. Trimming pared 3 bases from V and 4 bases from J, leaving 6 bases between. In DNA form, the CDR3 reads TGTGCCAGCTCACCTTCGGGCACCGGGGAGCTGTTTTTT. This sequence encodes CASSPSGTGELFF. Complete variable domain (other parts from reference TRBV18 and TRBJ2-2): NAGVMQNPRHLVRRRGQEARLRCSPMKGHSHVYWYRQLPEEGLKFMVYLQKENIIDESGMPKERFSAEFPKEGPSILRIQQVVRGDSAAYFCASSPSGTGELFFGEGSRLTVL.

The V and J genes are TRBV28 and TRBJ1-1, with TRBD1 matching over 7 bases. Trimming removed 6 bases from V and 5 bases from J; junction bases left unmatched: 12. From germline, CDR1 is MDHEN and CDR2 SYDVKM. This CDR3 spans 15 amino acids. The DNA of the CDR3 is TGTGCCAGCAGCCCCTCCGACAGGGCTCGGACTGAAGCTTTCTTT. It codes for CASSPSDRARTEAFF. The full variable domain, rest sourced from reference TRBV28 and TRBJ1-1, is DVKVTQSSRYLVKRTGEKVFLECVQDMDHENMFWYRQDPGLGLRLIYFSYDVKMKEKGDIPEGYSVSREKKERFSLILESASTNQTSMYLCASSPSDRARTEAFFGQGTRLTVV.

This chain uses TRBV6-6 with TRBJ2-7, with 9 nucleotides matching TRBD2. This CDR3 comprises 13 residues. Trimming cost V 5 bases and J 2 bases; bases outside gene matches: 1. In germline, CDR1 is MNHNY, CDR2 SVGAGI (reference sequence). CDR3 protein: CASSLAGPYEQYF. The CDR3 DNA reads TGTGCCAGCAGTCTAGCGGGACCCTACGAGCAGTACTTC.

This clone was picked up a small number of times. CDR3 in amino acids: CASSVDYNSPLHF. DNA of the CDR3: TGTGCCAGCAGCGTAGACTATAATTCACCCCTCCACTTT. The V and J genes are TRBV9 and TRBJ1-6; D not certain. CDR3 length: 13 residues. V lost 0 bases and J 3 bases, leaving 1 base between the germline ends. CDR1 is SGDLS and CDR2 is YYNGEE in the germline V gene.